This T cell receptor beta chain was profiled in a study of blood T cell repertoires in COVID-19. TCRdb keeps only in-frame clones here, not all; method: immunoSEQ multiplex PCR. The sample records 200,000 to 250,000 clones, approximately 80% being singletons. J was trimmed by 5 bases and V by 5 bases; bases with no gene match: 5. Looked up from germline, CDR1 is SGHNT and CDR2 is YENEEA. The CDR3 is made up of 15 amino acids. The V call is TRBV11-3, the J call TRBJ2-1; TRBD2 aligns across 11 bases. The clonotype was recovered from a woman aged 60-75 years who had recovered from COVID-19. The sample was PBMCs or T cells enriched from blood (not recorded which). The CDR3 is CASSPSGGSNNEQFF. The CDR3 DNA sequence: TGTGCCAGCAGCCCTAGCGGGGGGTCGAACAATGAGCAGTTCTTC.